This T cell receptor (beta chain) stems from a study of cytomegalovirus exposure and HLA in healthy donors (dated by TCRdb to the late 2010s). With regard to the full study: An earlier analysis of roughly 630 of the donors reported roughly 300 Gb of sequence data and 120 million or so unique TCR beta sequences from 150 million to 200 million T cells. About 280 gigabases of sequencing data and roughly 80 million unique TCR sequences made up an early release that covered under 750 HLA-typed donors. Of the 398 genotyped donors, 65% to 90% fell in the genetic ancestry cluster associated with self-reported Caucasian donors. The study aimed to test whether cataloging public T cell receptors could reveal signatures of past pathogen exposure. The study used immunosequencing to profile the T cell repertoires of hundreds of subjects and linked those repertoires to cytomegalovirus serostatus. Along with the roughly 610-subject first cohort, a separate validation cohort of over a hundred different subjects was used. The study combined high-throughput TCR immunosequencing, statistical association of individual TCRs with disease status, and machine learning to predict cytomegalovirus infection status. To study patterns of TCR occurrence, a later analysis re-analyzed previously published TCR beta repertoires from just over 650 donors and added high-resolution HLA genotyping. Rather than using new phenotypic data, the later analysis identified candidate immune exposures from TCR beta sequences and from how often those sequences occurred across donors. To decide whether each TCR beta V gene segment behaved as functional or pseudogenic, an earlier analysis of some 600 of the donors relied on high-throughput TCR beta sequencing. Donor age, sex, ethnicity and CMV serostatus were compiled together with the repertoire data. A later genetic analysis took genome-wide SNP genotypes for about 65% of the 666 donors and used that subset as a discovery cohort. Every repertoire in the discovery cohort had been generated on one and the same sequencing platform. HLA typing included class I and class II loci at four-digit resolution. Typing coverage varied by locus: about 629-640 donors for A, B, C, DRB1 and DQB1; roughly 560 for DQA1; some 610 for DPA1; 400 to 480 for DPB1. Four to six DR-DQ haplotypes were handled as single units for association and clustering, since linkage in the cohort was strong. On average, 235,054 unique TCR beta nucleotide sequences were sequenced per donor among some 420 genotyped donors of the cohort, with about 19% of those sequences being non-productive. General study outcomes and caveats: Across donors, most TCR sequences were observed very rarely, whereas some public TCRs were present in many individuals. A later analysis found that HLA-associated TCR beta chains were more clonally expanded and had lower generation probabilities than equally common non-associated chains. According to the authors, the approach could potentially be generalized to other disease states and immunological phenotypes. Some IMGT-functional V segments, including TRBV6-2 and TRBV6-3, could not be distinguished by the 87-base-pair reads and were therefore excluded. Assigning TCR associations to individual alleles was difficult when HLA alleles, especially DR and DQ, strongly co-occurred. Linkage disequilibrium might explain the correlated functional status among segregating V segments, but an unknown experimental factor could not be excluded. Compared with the roughly 600-donor mean, donors in an Asian-associated ancestry cluster had fewer N-insertions in productive TCRs, according to a later genetic analysis. Most CMV-associated TCR beta chains appeared to be HLA-restricted in a later analysis, and the HLA associations seemed to be driven largely by CMV exposure. V-gene and J-gene trimming of TCR beta chains was associated with a missense DCLRE1C variant in a later genetic analysis, and the association was replicated in an independent cohort. Because counts were too low, 15 to 20 rarely observed V segments, including chromosome 9 orphons, were excluded from the earlier analysis of several hundred of the donors. In a later analysis, around 15,000 TCR beta sequences were associated with specific HLA alleles at a false discovery rate of 0.05. Cytomegalovirus status was reported to be diagnosed by the classifier with high specificity and sensitivity in both the original and validation cohorts. The presence/absence analyses assumed that sequencing depth was roughly uniform across donors, and that assumption may not be true. An earlier analysis of several hundred of the donors showed that most TCR beta V segments appeared in productive rearrangements either about 87% or about 30% of the time, which broadly matched IMGT annotations. A cluster of highly shared sequence variants was judged likely to be a technical artifact of the sequencing pipeline. A later analysis found that TCR association rates varied across HLA loci, with DRB1 alleles showing the most associated TCRs and HLA-C alleles the fewest. A further reported finding was that TCR beta sequences accurately predicted the HLA-A and HLA-B alleles for most subjects in the first cohort. This cohort had only TCR beta chains sequenced, and the lack of alpha or paired-chain data limited which features could be detected. HLA typing was unavailable for some donors at each locus, so association tests used only the typed subset. In the study, some 160 TCR beta chains were listed as associated with cytomegalovirus. A later analysis reported that several top co-occurrence clusters appeared linked to parvovirus B19, influenza, CMV and Epstein-Barr virus. A few of the identified cytomegalovirus-associated TCR beta chains were confirmed in vitro to be specific for cytomegalovirus antigens. CMV serostatus was the only immune exposure information available for the cohort.

V is cut back by 1 base and J by 2 bases, with 3 bases in the junction unmatched. CDR1 and CDR2 (MGHRA, YSYEKL) derive from the germline V gene. The CDR3 holds 16 amino acids from the cysteine to the phenylalanine. The kept DNA is CDR3 alone, 48 bases in frame from the first base. Receptor libraries were prepared by the immunoSEQ multiplex PCR assay. For the multiplex PCR, a mixture combining 60 forward primers for TCR Vbeta segments and 13 reverse primers for TCR Jbeta segments was used. The CDR3 region of rearranged TCR beta genes was amplified from genomic DNA by a multiplex PCR assay. The Illumina HiSeq System was used to sequence the amplified TCR beta libraries as 87-base-pair reads. From the authors' description of their analysis: In a later analysis, some 80 million unique TCR beta chains were counted across the roughly 700 repertoires, and around 10 million of these chains were shared by at least two donors. Raw reads were error-corrected and collapsed into unique sequences with a nearest-neighbor algorithm that merged closely related sequences to remove PCR and sequencing errors. V, D and J gene segments were assigned by aligning CDR3 sequences to IMGT reference sequences. For a sequence to be retained, at least a six-nucleotide match to both a V gene segment and a J gene segment was required. A rearrangement counted as productive if the CDR3 had no stop codons and remained in frame with V and J, and every other rearrangement counted as non-productive. Following IMGT convention, CDR3 was defined as the stretch from the second conserved V-encoded cysteine up to the conserved J-encoded phenylalanine. The earlier analysis of some 600 of the donors excluded sequences that lacked an unambiguous match to a single V gene segment. An earlier analysis of 450 to 650 of the donors called V segments functional above 56.7% productive rearrangements and segregating when the between-donor standard deviation exceeded 5%. A statistical classification framework was developed to diagnose cytomegalovirus status using the catalog of TCR beta chain sequences. V and J gene assignment, in a later analysis, came from comparing TCR nucleotide sequences with IMGT/GENE-DB human TR gene sequences. In a later analysis, CDR3 sequences and most-parsimonious VDJ recombination scenarios were assigned using the TCRdist pipeline. In a later analysis, each TCR beta chain was defined by its CDR3 amino acid sequence together with its V-gene family, and reads lacking a unique V-gene family were excluded. In a later analysis, nearly 600 highly shared, low-generation-probability nucleotide sequences were removed to address suspected cross-contamination and a sequencing artifact. For each public chain, a later analysis derived a clonal expansion index from normalized ranks of inferred template counts within each repertoire. In a later analysis, generation probabilities were computed with a VDJ recombination model fitted to out-of-frame rearrangements, and the resulting probabilities were checked against IGoR. In a later analysis, TCR-TCR, TCR-HLA and TCR-CMV co-occurrence was scored with hypergeometric tests, and a repertoire-size bias correction was applied to TCR pairs. To estimate false discovery rates, a later analysis permuted the HLA or CMV assignments 20 times. In a later analysis, co-occurring TCRs were grouped using DBSCAN, and TCRdist sequence similarity was added for clustering within HLA-allele-positive subsets. Repertoires with fewer than 30,000 or more than 120,000 public chains were left out of co-occurrence clustering, as were five repertoires with anomalous nucleotide sharing. TCRdb carries this immuneACCESS record with in-frame sequences only. Its versions omit some clonotypes, under half of them owing to an unresolved V gene in the studies checked, with the rest unexplained. V and J calls and clone size come straight from that table; D and trimming were deduced from the DNA. The sample yields about 200,000 clones; around 70% were counted once. Together, the top ten hold roughly 2.5% of the sample.

This clone turned up a few times. Its antigen target is currently unknown. Qualities for individual bases were not recorded, and no much larger clone is one base off. The cohort comprised 666 healthy bone marrow donors. Cohort members were all nominally healthy when sampled, although unrecorded immune exposures were likely present. The donor tested CMV seropositive, placing the donor among the 310 or so seropositive members of the cohort. A peripheral blood sample was provided by each donor, and peripheral blood mononuclear cells were used for TCR beta sequencing. The Qiagen DNeasy Blood Extraction Kit was used to extract genomic DNA from the blood cell samples.

The sequenced sample was PBMCs. The sequence joins TRBV4-1 to TRBJ2-1; 9 junctional bases match TRBD2. This TCR was sampled from a middle-aged man in good health and CMV-seropositive. The CDR3 in this case is CASSQVGLATYNEQFF. In nucleotides, the sequence is TGCGCCAGCAGCCAAGTGGGACTAGCCACCTACAATGAGCAGTTCTTC.